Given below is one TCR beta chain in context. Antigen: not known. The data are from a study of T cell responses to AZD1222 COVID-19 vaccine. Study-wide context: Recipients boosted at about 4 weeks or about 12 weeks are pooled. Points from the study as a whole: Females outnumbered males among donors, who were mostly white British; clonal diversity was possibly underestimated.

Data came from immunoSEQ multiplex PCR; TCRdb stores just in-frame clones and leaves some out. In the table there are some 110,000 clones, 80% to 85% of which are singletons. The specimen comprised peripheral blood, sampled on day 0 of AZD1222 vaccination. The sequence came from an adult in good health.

CDR3 region: CASSLSLQEGWHTEAFF. As DNA, the CDR3 is TGTGCCAGCAGTTTATCGTTACAGGAGGGGTGGCACACTGAAGCTTTCTTT. V usage is TRBV27 and J usage is TRBJ1-1; tentatively, D is TRBD1 (5 bases). The CDR3 runs 17 residues. Germline CDR1 is MNHEY and CDR2 is SMNVEV (reference sequence). V was shortened by 0 bases and J by 3 bases, with 17 bases between the two germline ends.